What follows is one T cell receptor beta chain and its context. Its antigen is unidentified. A read error may produce the germline difference seen at one junction end. The PCR contained 60 Vbeta and 13 Jbeta primers. Clones were read by immunoSEQ multiplex PCR, and TCRdb kept only the in-frame ones, dropping some. The sample includes about 180,000 clones, 85% of them seen just once. CDR3 length equals 13 residues. Germline V gene lookup returns CDR1 SEHNR and CDR2 FQNEAQ (reference sequence). The sample originates from a study of cytomegalovirus exposure and HLA in healthy donors. Findings and limits, study-wide: Accurate prediction of HLA-A and HLA-B alleles (for most subjects) was reportedly achieved from TCR beta sequences.

This TCR was sampled from a boy aged 2 to 9 in good health and CMV-seronegative. Source material: PBMCs. The chain combines TRBV7-9 with TRBJ2-6; unclear D gene. CDR3 residues: CSSSLGGANVLTF. CDR3 DNA sequence: TGTTCCAGCAGCTTGGGCGGGGCCAACGTCCTGACTTTC.